These T cell receptor beta chains were read from a single sample in a study of response to subunit inactivated influenza vaccine. TCRdb independently ran MiXCR on the RT-PCR reads; one entry per CDR3 protein. The table has 400,000 to 550,000 distinct CDR3 sequences, approximately 24% seen once. The material was CD4+ T cells sorted from PBMCs, obtained 5 days after vaccination. Source of these receptors: a man between 50 and 59 years old who received an inactivated influenza vaccine. Both conserved end residues are part of each CDR3. Fields, in order: V gene, clone size, J gene, D gene, CDR3 protein, CDR3 DNA. A D gene is named only where the DNA matches it firmly. Clone size is stated in some rows and not others, as once, few, many or a class when expanded.

v_gene: TRBV28; abundance: .; j_gene: TRBJ1-6; d_gene: .; CDR3aa: CASSLVSGSYNSPLHF; CDR3nt: TGTGCCAGCAGTTTAGTCAGCGGCTCCTATAATTCACCCCTCCACTTT
v_gene: TRBV7-3; abundance: once; j_gene: TRBJ2-1; d_gene: TRBD2; CDR3aa: CASRQSGSSYNEQFF; CDR3nt: TGTGCCAGCAGACAAAGCGGGAGCTCCTACAATGAGCAGTTCTTC
v_gene: TRBV5-5; abundance: .; j_gene: TRBJ2-1; d_gene: TRBD2; CDR3aa: CASSPLAGGSSYNEQFF; CDR3nt: TGTGCCAGCAGCCCCCTAGCGGGAGGCAGCTCCTACAATGAGCAGTTCTTC
v_gene: TRBV20-1; abundance: few; j_gene: TRBJ2-5; d_gene: TRBD1; CDR3aa: CSADTGVGETQYF; CDR3nt: TGCAGTGCTGACACAGGGGTTGGAGAGACCCAGTACTTC
v_gene: TRBV4-2; abundance: .; j_gene: TRBJ2-5; d_gene: TRBD2; CDR3aa: CASSQPGLAVQETQYF; CDR3nt: TGTGCCAGCAGCCAACCGGGACTAGCGGTCCAAGAGACCCAGTACTTC
v_gene: TRBV5-1; abundance: once; j_gene: TRBJ2-7; d_gene: TRBD1; CDR3aa: CASSVYPGQGAREQYF; CDR3nt: TGCGCCAGCAGCGTGTACCCGGGACAGGGGGCGAGAGAGCAGTACTTC
v_gene: TRBV14; abundance: .; j_gene: TRBJ2-1; d_gene: .; CDR3aa: CASSLGREIYNEQFF; CDR3nt: TGTGCCAGCAGCTTGGGCCGGGAGATCTACAATGAGCAGTTCTTC
v_gene: TRBV11-2; abundance: .; j_gene: TRBJ2-2; d_gene: TRBD2; CDR3aa: CASSWSSGRAGELFF; CDR3nt: TGTGCCAGCAGCTGGTCTAGCGGGAGGGCCGGGGAGCTGTTTTTT
v_gene: TRBV20-1; abundance: few; j_gene: TRBJ2-5; d_gene: TRBD2; CDR3aa: CSAMRTSGFQETQYF; CDR3nt: TGCAGTGCTATGAGGACTAGCGGTTTCCAAGAGACCCAGTACTTC
v_gene: TRBV11-1; abundance: .; j_gene: TRBJ2-7; d_gene: .; CDR3aa: CASSLAQNYEQYF; CDR3nt: TGTGCCAGCAGCTTAGCACAGAACTACGAGCAGTACTTC
v_gene: TRBV2; abundance: few; j_gene: TRBJ2-5; d_gene: TRBD1; CDR3aa: CASIEGTVGTQYF; CDR3nt: TGTGCCAGCATAGAAGGGACAGTTGGGACCCAGTACTTC
v_gene: TRBV4-2; abundance: .; j_gene: TRBJ2-5; d_gene: .; CDR3aa: CASSPGSSVTQETQYF; CDR3nt: TGTGCCAGCAGCCCAGGCTCGTCGGTGACTCAAGAGACCCAGTACTTC
v_gene: TRBV5-1; abundance: few; j_gene: TRBJ2-7; d_gene: .; CDR3aa: CASSFGAAFYEQYF; CDR3nt: TGCGCCAGCAGCTTCGGGGCGGCATTCTACGAGCAGTACTTC
v_gene: TRBV7-2; abundance: .; j_gene: TRBJ2-1; d_gene: TRBD2; CDR3aa: CASSSRLATGYEQFF; CDR3nt: TGTGCCAGCAGCTCAAGACTAGCCACGGGATATGAGCAGTTCTTC
v_gene: TRBV4-1; abundance: .; j_gene: TRBJ2-5; d_gene: .; CDR3aa: CASSHPGLSRETQYF; CDR3nt: TGCGCCAGCAGCCATCCGGGACTTTCCAGGGAGACCCAGTACTTC
v_gene: TRBV20-1; abundance: few; j_gene: TRBJ1-1; d_gene: .; CDR3aa: CSASPAVLLNTEAFF; CDR3nt: TGCAGTGCTAGTCCGGCAGTCCTTCTGAACACTGAAGCTTTCTTT
v_gene: TRBV7-3; abundance: .; j_gene: TRBJ2-7; d_gene: .; CDR3aa: CASSFDRLGEQYF; CDR3nt: TGTGCCAGCAGCTTCGACAGGTTAGGCGAGCAGTACTTC
v_gene: TRBV12-3/TRBV12-4; abundance: .; j_gene: TRBJ1-2; d_gene: .; CDR3aa: CASSSQGPDGYTF; CDR3nt: TGTGCCAGCAGTTCGCAGGGGCCGGATGGCTACACCTTC
v_gene: TRBV11-2; abundance: .; j_gene: TRBJ1-1; d_gene: TRBD1; CDR3aa: CASSTRQGRSTEAFF; CDR3nt: TGTGCCAGCAGCACCAGACAGGGAAGGAGCACTGAAGCTTTCTTT
v_gene: TRBV5-1; abundance: many; j_gene: TRBJ1-2; d_gene: .; CDR3aa: CASSLGVAGPANYGYTF; CDR3nt: TGCGCCAGCAGCTTAGGAGTGGCAGGGCCAGCTAACTATGGCTACACCTTC
v_gene: TRBV4-1; abundance: .; j_gene: TRBJ2-4; d_gene: TRBD1; CDR3aa: CASSQDFLFFRTGGMNIQYF; CDR3nt: TGCGCCAGCAGCCAAGATTTCCTCTTCTTTCGGACAGGGGGCATGAACATTCAGTACTTC
v_gene: TRBV9; abundance: .; j_gene: TRBJ2-2; d_gene: TRBD1; CDR3aa: CASRGTGAGELFF; CDR3nt: TGTGCCAGCAGGGGGACAGGGGCCGGGGAGCTGTTTTTT
v_gene: TRBV12-3/TRBV12-4; abundance: .; j_gene: TRBJ2-3; d_gene: TRBD2; CDR3aa: CASSRLAGGPADTQYF; CDR3nt: TGTGCCAGCAGTAGACTAGCGGGGGGACCCGCAGATACGCAGTATTTT
v_gene: TRBV20-1; abundance: .; j_gene: TRBJ1-1; d_gene: TRBD1; CDR3aa: CSATQGAGTEAFF; CDR3nt: TGCAGTGCCACCCAGGGGGCAGGCACTGAAGCTTTCTTT
v_gene: TRBV5-1; abundance: few; j_gene: TRBJ2-2; d_gene: .; CDR3aa: CASSWASKTGELFF; CDR3nt: TGCGCCAGCAGCTGGGCGTCGAAAACGGGGGAGCTGTTTTTT
v_gene: TRBV10-3; abundance: few; j_gene: TRBJ2-1; d_gene: TRBD1; CDR3aa: CAISADRNEQFF; CDR3nt: TGTGCCATCAGCGCGGACAGGAATGAGCAGTTCTTC
v_gene: TRBV5-6; abundance: .; j_gene: TRBJ1-1; d_gene: .; CDR3aa: CASSFSDIGGGTEAFF; CDR3nt: TGTGCCAGCAGCTTTTCGGATATAGGAGGCGGAACTGAAGCTTTCTTT
v_gene: TRBV2; abundance: few; j_gene: TRBJ1-5; d_gene: .; CDR3aa: CASSLSYSNQPQHF; CDR3nt: TGTGCCAGCAGCCTCTCGTACAGCAATCAGCCCCAGCATTTT